A selection of T cell receptor beta chains follows, all from one sample in a study of blood T cell repertoires in COVID-19. Clones were read by immunoSEQ multiplex PCR, and TCRdb kept only the in-frame ones, dropping some. The sample consists of under 250,000 clones, 88% of them appearing once. The specimen was PBMCs or T cells enriched from blood (not recorded which). Receptor source: a woman aged 30 to 39 who had been exposed to COVID-19. The CDR3 runs from the conserved cysteine through the conserved F or W. D genes are given only for firm matches. Some rows mark clone size as missing; the rest say once, few, many or name a class of expanded clone.

abundance: NA
d_gene: NA
len: 15
v_gene: TRBV21-1
j_gene: TRBJ1-1
CDR3nt: TGTGCCAGCAGCATCGATCGGACAGTGGTCACTGAAGCTTTCTTT
CDR3aa: CASSIDRTVVTEAFF

abundance: NA
d_gene: TRBD1
len: 18
v_gene: TRBV15
j_gene: TRBJ2-4
CDR3nt: TGTGCCACCAGCAGAGGGGACAGGGCTTCGGTAGCCAAAAACATTCAGTACTTC
CDR3aa: CATSRGDRASVAKNIQYF

abundance: NA
d_gene: NA
len: 14
v_gene: TRBV7-9
j_gene: TRBJ2-3
CDR3nt: TGTGCCAGCAGCTTAGATGCAGGGCCAGATACGCAGTATTTT
CDR3aa: CASSLDAGPDTQYF

abundance: few
d_gene: NA
len: 15
v_gene: TRBV7-2
j_gene: TRBJ1-4
CDR3nt: TGTGCCAGCAGCTTAGTTCGGGGGTCTTCTGAAAAACTGTTTTTT
CDR3aa: CASSLVRGSSEKLFF

abundance: NA
d_gene: TRBD1
len: 15
v_gene: TRBV2
j_gene: TRBJ1-1
CDR3nt: TGTGCCAGCAGACAGGGGGTCCGGCGGTTAACTGAAGCTTTCTTT
CDR3aa: CASRQGVRRLTEAFF

abundance: NA
d_gene: TRBD1
len: 16
v_gene: TRBV19
j_gene: TRBJ1-5
CDR3nt: TGTGCCAGTAGTATACGGAGGGACAGGGACGATCAGCCCCAGCATTTT
CDR3aa: CASSIRRDRDDQPQHF

abundance: NA
d_gene: TRBD2
len: 17
v_gene: TRBV5-4
j_gene: TRBJ2-7
CDR3nt: TGTGCCAGCAGCCTGTCCCTTAGCGGGAGAGGATCCTACGAGCAGTACTTC
CDR3aa: CASSLSLSGRGSYEQYF

abundance: NA
d_gene: NA
len: 14
v_gene: TRBV29-1
j_gene: TRBJ1-2
CDR3nt: TGCAGCGTTGGCGGGACGGTAAATAACTATGGCTACACCTTC
CDR3aa: CSVGGTVNNYGYTF

abundance: once
d_gene: TRBD1
len: 14
v_gene: TRBV6-4
j_gene: TRBJ1-1
CDR3nt: TGTGCCAGCAGGGGGACAGGGTCGAACACTGAAGCTTTCTTT
CDR3aa: CASRGTGSNTEAFF

abundance: NA
d_gene: NA
len: 16
v_gene: TRBV7-7
j_gene: TRBJ1-2
CDR3nt: TGTGCCAGCAGCCGATCCGGGACAAGTGATAACTATGGCTACACCTTC
CDR3aa: CASSRSGTSDNYGYTF

abundance: NA
d_gene: TRBD1
len: 15
v_gene: TRBV5-1
j_gene: TRBJ1-3
CDR3nt: TGCGCCAGCAGTCACTCCGGGACAGGGGGAAACACCATATATTTT
CDR3aa: CASSHSGTGGNTIYF

abundance: NA
d_gene: NA
len: 15
v_gene: TRBV3-1/TRBV3-2
j_gene: TRBJ1-1
CDR3nt: TGTGCCAGCAGTCAATACCTACAGGGGAACACTGAAGCTTTCTTT
CDR3aa: CASSQYLQGNTEAFF

abundance: NA
d_gene: TRBD1
len: 15
v_gene: TRBV27
j_gene: TRBJ1-5
CDR3nt: TGTGCCAGCAGTTCGTTTGACAGGGTCGGTCAGCCCCAGCATTTT
CDR3aa: CASSSFDRVGQPQHF

abundance: NA
d_gene: NA
len: 16
v_gene: TRBV27
j_gene: TRBJ2-1
CDR3nt: TGTGCCAGCAGTCAACCCACAGGGCTTGGTGGGAATGAGCAGTTCTTC
CDR3aa: CASSQPTGLGGNEQFF

abundance: NA
d_gene: TRBD1
len: 14
v_gene: TRBV19
j_gene: TRBJ1-2
CDR3nt: TGTGCCAGTAATTACACAGGGGGCAGCTATGGCTACACCTTC
CDR3aa: CASNYTGGSYGYTF

abundance: NA
d_gene: TRBD1
len: 12
v_gene: TRBV19
j_gene: TRBJ1-1
CDR3nt: TGTGCCAGTAGCCGGACAGGCACTGAAGCTTTCTTT
CDR3aa: CASSRTGTEAFF

abundance: once
d_gene: NA
len: 12
v_gene: TRBV7-9
j_gene: TRBJ2-3
CDR3nt: TGTGCCAGCAGCCACAGGGCAGATACGCAGTATTTT
CDR3aa: CASSHRADTQYF

abundance: NA
d_gene: NA
len: 12
v_gene: TRBV19
j_gene: TRBJ2-7
CDR3nt: TGTGCCAGTAGCGGGAGATCCTACGAGCAGTACTTC
CDR3aa: CASSGRSYEQYF

abundance: once
d_gene: TRBD1
len: 13
v_gene: TRBV2
j_gene: TRBJ2-7
CDR3nt: TGTGCCAGCAGGGGACAGGGGGCCTACGAGCAGTACTTC
CDR3aa: CASRGQGAYEQYF

abundance: once
d_gene: NA
len: 13
v_gene: TRBV12-3/TRBV12-4
j_gene: TRBJ2-6
CDR3nt: TGTGCCAGCGAAACTGCTGGGGCCAACGTCCTGACTTTC
CDR3aa: CASETAGANVLTF

abundance: NA
d_gene: NA
len: 12
v_gene: TRBV5-1
j_gene: TRBJ1-2
CDR3nt: TGCGCCAGCAGCCCTGAGGGCTATGGCTACACCTTC
CDR3aa: CASSPEGYGYTF

abundance: once
d_gene: NA
len: 14
v_gene: TRBV14
j_gene: TRBJ2-7
CDR3nt: TGTGCCAGCAGCCAAGATACAGTTGCCTACGAGCAGTACTTC
CDR3aa: CASSQDTVAYEQYF

abundance: NA
d_gene: NA
len: 13
v_gene: TRBV18
j_gene: TRBJ2-2
CDR3nt: TGTGCCAGCTCACCTAGGGAGACCGGGGAGCTGTTTTTT
CDR3aa: CASSPRETGELFF

abundance: NA
d_gene: TRBD1
len: 20
v_gene: TRBV18
j_gene: TRBJ1-5
CDR3nt: TGTGCCAGCTCACCAACATGGGACAGGGGATACCCATATAGCAATCAGCCCCAGCATTTT
CDR3aa: CASSPTWDRGYPYSNQPQHF

abundance: NA
d_gene: TRBD1
len: 14
v_gene: TRBV30
j_gene: TRBJ1-2
CDR3nt: TGTGCCTGGAGGCACCGGGACAGGGGCTATGGCTACACCTTC
CDR3aa: CAWRHRDRGYGYTF

abundance: NA
d_gene: NA
len: 16
v_gene: TRBV18
j_gene: TRBJ2-3
CDR3nt: TGTGCCAGCTCACCCCTCCCGGGATCCAACACAGATACGCAGTATTTT
CDR3aa: CASSPLPGSNTDTQYF

abundance: NA
d_gene: NA
len: 15
v_gene: TRBV5-1
j_gene: TRBJ1-2
CDR3nt: TGCGCCAGCAGCTTGCGCCCGCGGCAGGGCTATGGCTACACCTTC
CDR3aa: CASSLRPRQGYGYTF

abundance: NA
d_gene: NA
len: 14
v_gene: TRBV19
j_gene: TRBJ2-3
CDR3nt: TGTGCCAGTAGTATAGGCACAAAAACAGATACGCAGTATTTT
CDR3aa: CASSIGTKTDTQYF

abundance: NA
d_gene: NA
len: 11
v_gene: TRBV30
j_gene: TRBJ1-2
CDR3nt: TGTGCCATAGGGGGGGGAGTGAGCTACACCTTC
CDR3aa: CAIGGGVSYTF

abundance: once
d_gene: NA
len: 16
v_gene: TRBV7-3
j_gene: TRBJ2-3
CDR3nt: TGTGCCAGCAGCTCCAGCCCACTGACTGGCACAGATACGCAGTATTTT
CDR3aa: CASSSSPLTGTDTQYF

abundance: NA
d_gene: TRBD2
len: 15
v_gene: TRBV20-1
j_gene: TRBJ2-5
CDR3nt: TGCAGTGCTAGTCCTACCCAAAGCGGGGGGGAGACCCAGTACTTC
CDR3aa: CSASPTQSGGETQYF

abundance: NA
d_gene: NA
len: 13
v_gene: TRBV11-3
j_gene: TRBJ1-1
CDR3nt: TGTGCCAGCAGCTTAGGCAGGTGGACTGAAGCTTTCTTT
CDR3aa: CASSLGRWTEAFF

abundance: NA
d_gene: NA
len: 14
v_gene: TRBV2
j_gene: TRBJ2-7
CDR3nt: TGTGCCAGCAGTGAACGGAACGGGATGTACGAGCAGTACTTC
CDR3aa: CASSERNGMYEQYF

abundance: NA
d_gene: NA
len: 15
v_gene: TRBV6-5
j_gene: TRBJ2-3
CDR3nt: TGTGCCAGCAGACAGGGCAAACATTTCACAGATACGCAGTATTTT
CDR3aa: CASRQGKHFTDTQYF

abundance: NA
d_gene: TRBD1
len: 14
v_gene: TRBV5-5
j_gene: TRBJ1-1
CDR3nt: TGTGCCAGCAGCCGGGGACAGGGGGGGACTGAAGCTTTCTTT
CDR3aa: CASSRGQGGTEAFF

abundance: once
d_gene: NA
len: 12
v_gene: TRBV27
j_gene: TRBJ2-1
CDR3nt: TGTGCCAGCAGTACCCCGGGGAATGAGCAGTTCTTC
CDR3aa: CASSTPGNEQFF

abundance: NA
d_gene: TRBD2
len: 18
v_gene: TRBV4-2
j_gene: TRBJ2-2
CDR3nt: TGTGCCAGCAGCCAAGCCCAACTAGCGGGAGCTGAGGTCGGGGAGCTGTTTTTT
CDR3aa: CASSQAQLAGAEVGELFF

abundance: NA
d_gene: TRBD1
len: 15
v_gene: TRBV11-2
j_gene: TRBJ2-7
CDR3nt: TGTGCCAGCAGCTCGATACGGGACAGGTACCTCGAGCAGTACTTC
CDR3aa: CASSSIRDRYLEQYF

abundance: NA
d_gene: TRBD1
len: 12
v_gene: TRBV10-3
j_gene: TRBJ2-7
CDR3nt: TGTGCTATCAGCCGGGACAGCTACGAGCAGTACTTC
CDR3aa: CAISRDSYEQYF

abundance: NA
d_gene: TRBD1
len: 15
v_gene: TRBV2
j_gene: TRBJ1-1
CDR3nt: TGTGCCAGCAGTCGTTACCGGGACAGGGACACTGAAGCTTTCTTT
CDR3aa: CASSRYRDRDTEAFF

abundance: few
d_gene: TRBD1
len: 11
v_gene: TRBV20-1
j_gene: TRBJ2-5
CDR3nt: TGCAGCGGGACAGTCCAAGAGACCCAGTACTTC
CDR3aa: CSGTVQETQYF

abundance: NA
d_gene: TRBD2
len: 16
v_gene: TRBV2
j_gene: TRBJ2-3
CDR3nt: TGTGCCAGCAGTAAAGGGAAGGTACTAGCGGGAGATACGCAGTATTTT
CDR3aa: CASSKGKVLAGDTQYF

abundance: once
d_gene: TRBD1
len: 13
v_gene: TRBV29-1
j_gene: TRBJ2-1
CDR3nt: TGCAGCGTCGACAGGGGCTCCTACAATGAGCAGTTCTTC
CDR3aa: CSVDRGSYNEQFF

abundance: NA
d_gene: TRBD2
len: 15
v_gene: TRBV5-4
j_gene: TRBJ2-5
CDR3nt: TGTGCCAGCAGCCCAGGGACTAGCGGGAGAGAGACCCAGTACTTC
CDR3aa: CASSPGTSGRETQYF

abundance: NA
d_gene: TRBD2
len: 16
v_gene: TRBV10-1
j_gene: TRBJ2-2
CDR3nt: TGCGCCAGCAGTGAGTCGCCTAGCGGGAGGACCGGGGAGCTGTTTTTT
CDR3aa: CASSESPSGRTGELFF

abundance: NA
d_gene: NA
len: 13
v_gene: TRBV30
j_gene: TRBJ1-1
CDR3nt: TGTGCCTGGAGTAGGAGAATAGACACTGAAGCTTTCTTT
CDR3aa: CAWSRRIDTEAFF

abundance: NA
d_gene: NA
len: 15
v_gene: TRBV4-1
j_gene: TRBJ1-2
CDR3nt: TGCGCCAGCAGCCAACCCGTGTCGGGGGACTATGGCTACACCTTC
CDR3aa: CASSQPVSGDYGYTF

abundance: NA
d_gene: TRBD1
len: 15
v_gene: TRBV7-9
j_gene: TRBJ1-4
CDR3nt: TGTGCCAGCAGCTCGACAGGGGGCTACAGTGAAAAACTGTTTTTT
CDR3aa: CASSSTGGYSEKLFF

abundance: NA
d_gene: NA
len: 16
v_gene: TRBV9
j_gene: TRBJ1-1
CDR3nt: TGTGCCAGCAGCGTAGCCCTCGGATCAGGGGACACTGAAGCTTTCTTT
CDR3aa: CASSVALGSGDTEAFF

abundance: NA
d_gene: NA
len: 14
v_gene: TRBV2
j_gene: TRBJ1-1
CDR3nt: TGTGCCAGCAGTGACGAGGGATCGAACACTGAAGCTTTCTTT
CDR3aa: CASSDEGSNTEAFF

abundance: NA
d_gene: NA
len: 17
v_gene: TRBV27
j_gene: TRBJ2-2
CDR3nt: TGTGCCAGCAGTTTATCCCTCTCGGCAGGGGATCAGAGGGAGCTGTTTTTT
CDR3aa: CASSLSLSAGDQRELFF

abundance: NA
d_gene: TRBD2
len: 15
v_gene: TRBV2
j_gene: TRBJ2-7
CDR3nt: TGTGCCAGCAGCTTACCTAGCGGGAGGGGTCGTGAGCAGTACTTC
CDR3aa: CASSLPSGRGREQYF

abundance: NA
d_gene: NA
len: 13
v_gene: TRBV7-2
j_gene: TRBJ2-1
CDR3nt: TGTGCCAGCAGCCCCCCTAATTTTCTAGAGCAGTTCTTC
CDR3aa: CASSPPNFLEQFF

abundance: NA
d_gene: NA
len: 12
v_gene: TRBV19
j_gene: TRBJ1-1
CDR3nt: TGTGCCAGTAGCGGGGGAAACACTGAAGCTTTCTTT
CDR3aa: CASSGGNTEAFF

abundance: NA
d_gene: TRBD1
len: 16
v_gene: TRBV6-4
j_gene: TRBJ1-6
CDR3nt: TGTGCCAGCAGTGAAGGCGCTGGGACAGGAAAATCCCCCCTCCACTTT
CDR3aa: CASSEGAGTGKSPLHF